The entry below gives a single TCR beta chain sequence along with its context. The data derive from a study of blood T cell repertoires in COVID-19. Which cohort a participant joined came from the clinical history participants gave. Original handling: How many nucleated cells were present was estimated from reference gene primer amplification. Sequencing used immunoSEQ multiplex PCR; TCRdb keeps in-frame clones, though not all of them. Clonal size and the V and J genes are those of that table, whereas D and trimming came from the DNA. The sample includes roughly 420,000 clones, roughly 90% of them seen just once. V lost 3 bases to trimming and J lost 8 bases; unmatched junction nucleotides: 7. CDR1 is SGHRS, CDR2 YFSETQ, per germline. The CDR3 contains 13 residues.

This receptor was identified in a woman aged 25-40 years with acute COVID-19. Sequencing was performed on PBMCs or T cells enriched from blood (not recorded which). The chain combines TRBV5-1 with TRBJ1-2; TRBD1 agrees at 7 bases. CDR3 region: CASSSEGAVGYTF. The CDR3 region has the DNA TGCGCCAGCAGCTCCGAGGGGGCGGTCGGCTACACCTTC. Combining the CDR3 with reference TRBV5-1 and TRBJ1-2 gives the whole variable domain KAGVTQTPRYLIKTRGQQVTLSCSPISGHRSVSWYQQTPGQGLQFLFEYFSETQRNKGNFPGRFSGRQFSNSRSEMNVSTLELGDSALYLCASSSEGAVGYTFGSGTRLTVV.